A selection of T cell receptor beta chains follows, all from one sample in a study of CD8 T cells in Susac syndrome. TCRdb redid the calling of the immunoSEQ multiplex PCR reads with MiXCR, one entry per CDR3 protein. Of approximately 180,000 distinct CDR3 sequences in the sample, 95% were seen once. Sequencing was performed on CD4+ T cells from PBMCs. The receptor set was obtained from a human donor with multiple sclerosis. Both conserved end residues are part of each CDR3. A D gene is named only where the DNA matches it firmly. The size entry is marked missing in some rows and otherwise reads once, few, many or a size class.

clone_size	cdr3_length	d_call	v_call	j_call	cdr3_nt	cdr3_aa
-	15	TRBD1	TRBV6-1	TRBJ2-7	TGTGCCAGCAGGCTGACAGGGGGCACTGCGTGGGAGCAGTACTTC	CASRLTGGTAWEQYF
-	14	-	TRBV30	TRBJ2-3	TGTGCCTGGAGTGTTGGGGGGTTCACAGATACGCAGTATTTT	CAWSVGGFTDTQYF
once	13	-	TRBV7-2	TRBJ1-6	TGTGCCAGCAGCGCCGCGGGGCAGGCACCCCTCCACTTT	CASSAAGQAPLHF
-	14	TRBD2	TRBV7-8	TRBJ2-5	TGTGCCAGCAGCTTTAATAGCGGGGGTGAGACCCAGTACTTC	CASSFNSGGETQYF
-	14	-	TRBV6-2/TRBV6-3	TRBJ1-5	TGTGCCAGCAGTTCCAGATATAGCAATCAGCCCCAGCATTTT	CASSSRYSNQPQHF
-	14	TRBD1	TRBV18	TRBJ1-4	TGTGCCAGCCTACGGACAGGGGGTGAAGAAAAACTGTTTTTT	CASLRTGGEEKLFF
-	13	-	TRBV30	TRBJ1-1	TGTGCCTGGAGTGAGATGTCGACAGGTTTGGCTTTCTTT	CAWSEMSTGLAFF
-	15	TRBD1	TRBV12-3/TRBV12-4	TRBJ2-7	TGTGCCAGCAGAGCCACCGGGACAGGGGTTTCCGAGCAGTACTTC	CASRATGTGVSEQYF
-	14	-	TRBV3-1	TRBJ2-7	TGTGCCAGCAGCCCCTGGGACGGAACCTACGAGCAGTACTTC	CASSPWDGTYEQYF
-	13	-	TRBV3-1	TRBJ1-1	TGTGCCAGCAGCCAAGGACAAGGGCCCGAGGCTTTCTTT	CASSQGQGPEAFF
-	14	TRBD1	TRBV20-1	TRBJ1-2	TGCAGTGCTAGGGTTAACAGGGGCGACTATGGCTACACCTTC	CSARVNRGDYGYTF
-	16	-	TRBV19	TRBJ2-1	TGTGCCAGTAGTCTATACAGTACTAGCTCCTACAATGAGCAGTTCTTC	CASSLYSTSSYNEQFF
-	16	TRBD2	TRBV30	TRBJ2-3	TGTGCCGTAACCGGGACTAGCGGGAGTAGCACAGATACGCAGTATTTT	CAVTGTSGSSTDTQYF
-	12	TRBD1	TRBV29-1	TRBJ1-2	TGCAGCGTTGAGGGACAGACCTATGGCTACACCTTC	CSVEGQTYGYTF